Detailed here is one TCR beta chain. Its target is not known. This sample is part of a study of CD8+CD57+ T cells in acquired aplastic anemia. The study's findings and limits: A significant difference in CD8+ Simpson's diversity between patients and controls was not found.

Patients selected for sequencing had displayed CD8+CD57+ cell expansion by flow cytometry. Profiling of TCR beta VDJ combinations and CDR3 sequences used genomic DNA as template. A single record per CDR3 protein comes from TCRdb applying MiXCR to the reads. The profile shows fewer than 200,000 distinct CDR3 sequences, 71% of them singletons. The length of the CDR3 is 13 residues. Germline V gives CDR1 KGHDR, CDR2 SFDVKD. The chain links TRBV24-1 to TRBJ2-7; weak D call: TRBD2 (6 bases). The sequenced material came from sorted CD4+, CD8+, or CD8+CD57+ T cells (not recorded which) from PBMCs. The receptor's source is a human donor with aplastic anemia. In nucleotides, the CDR3 is TGTGCTAGACCTGGCGGGGATTCCTACGAGCAGTACTTC. Encoded protein: CARPGGDSYEQYF.